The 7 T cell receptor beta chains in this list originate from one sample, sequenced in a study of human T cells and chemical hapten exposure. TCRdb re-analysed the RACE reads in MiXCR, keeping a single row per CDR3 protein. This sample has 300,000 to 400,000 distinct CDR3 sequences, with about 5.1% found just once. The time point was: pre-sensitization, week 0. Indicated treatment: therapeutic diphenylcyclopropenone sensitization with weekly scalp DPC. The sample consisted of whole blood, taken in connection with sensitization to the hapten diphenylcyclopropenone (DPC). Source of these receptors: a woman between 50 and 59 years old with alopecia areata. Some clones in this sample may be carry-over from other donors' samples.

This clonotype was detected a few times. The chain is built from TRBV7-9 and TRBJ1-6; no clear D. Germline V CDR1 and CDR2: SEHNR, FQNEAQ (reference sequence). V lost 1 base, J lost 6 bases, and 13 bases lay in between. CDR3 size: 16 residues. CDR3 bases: TGTGCCAGCAGCTTAGGCCCCGGCGTCGGTAATTCACCCCTCCACTTT. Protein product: CASSLGPGVGNSPLHF.

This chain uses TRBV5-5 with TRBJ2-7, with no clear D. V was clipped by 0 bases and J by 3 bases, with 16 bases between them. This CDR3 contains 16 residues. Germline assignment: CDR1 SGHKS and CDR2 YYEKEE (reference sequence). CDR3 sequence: CASSLASDLHFYEQYF. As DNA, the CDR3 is TGTGCCAGCAGCTTGGCCAGCGACCTCCATTTCTACGAGCAGTACTTC. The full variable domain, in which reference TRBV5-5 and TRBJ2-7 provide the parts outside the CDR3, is DAGVTQSPTHLIKTRGQQVTLRCSPISGHKSVSWYQQVLGQGPQFIFQYYEKEERGRGNFPDRFSARQFPNYSSELNVNALLLGDSALYLCASSLASDLHFYEQYFGPGTRLTVT.

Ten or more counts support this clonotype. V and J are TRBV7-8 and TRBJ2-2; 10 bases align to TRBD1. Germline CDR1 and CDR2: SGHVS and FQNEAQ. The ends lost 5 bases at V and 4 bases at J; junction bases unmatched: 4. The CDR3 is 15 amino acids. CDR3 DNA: TGTGCCAGCAGCCGGACAGGGGGTCTCACCGGGGAGCTGTTTTTT. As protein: CASSRTGGLTGELFF.

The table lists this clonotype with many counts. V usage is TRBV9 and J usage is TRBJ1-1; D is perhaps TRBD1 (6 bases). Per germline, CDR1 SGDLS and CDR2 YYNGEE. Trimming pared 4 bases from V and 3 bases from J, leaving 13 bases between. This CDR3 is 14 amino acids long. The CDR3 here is CASSSMGQDTEAFF. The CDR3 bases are TGTGCCAGCAGCTCCATGGGACAAGACACTGAAGCTTTCTTT.

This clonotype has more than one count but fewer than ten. The CDR3 nucleotides read TGTGCCAGCAGGGGCCTGGGGGGGGAGCAGTTCTTC. Encoded protein: CASRGLGGEQFF. The chain uses TRBV6-5 and TRBJ2-1; 7 bases fit TRBD2. Germline CDR1 and CDR2: MNHEY and SVGAGI. The trim removed 6 bases at V and 10 bases at J, leaving 6 bases unmatched. The CDR3 is made up of 12 amino acids.

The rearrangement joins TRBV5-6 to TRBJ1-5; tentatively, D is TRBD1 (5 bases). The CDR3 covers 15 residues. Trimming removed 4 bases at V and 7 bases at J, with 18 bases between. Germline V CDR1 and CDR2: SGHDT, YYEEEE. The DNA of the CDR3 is TGTGCCAGCAGCCTGGGGCCGGGGGTAGACCAGCCCCAGCATTTT. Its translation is CASSLGPGVDQPQHF. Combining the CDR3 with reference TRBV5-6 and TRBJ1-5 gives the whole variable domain DAGVTQSPTHLIKTRGQQVTLRCSPKSGHDTVSWYQQALGQGPQFIFQYYEEEERQRGNFPDRFSGHQFPNYSSELNVNALLLGDSALYLCASSLGPGVDQPQHFGDGTRLSIL.

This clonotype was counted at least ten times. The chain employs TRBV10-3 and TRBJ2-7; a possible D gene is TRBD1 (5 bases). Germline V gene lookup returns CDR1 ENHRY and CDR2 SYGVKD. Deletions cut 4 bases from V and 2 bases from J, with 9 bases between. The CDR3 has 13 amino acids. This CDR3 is CAISGGSTYEQYF. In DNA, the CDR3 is TGTGCCATCAGTGGGGGCAGCACCTACGAGCAGTACTTC.